The 18 T cell receptor beta chains given below trace back to one sample, sequenced in a study of T cell clonality in common variable immunodeficiency. Assay used: immunoSEQ multiplex PCR; TCRdb lists only in-frame clones, some missing. The sample contains some 43,000 clones, none occurring once; about 2.2% lies in the top ten. What was sequenced was peripheral blood mononuclear cells. The receptors were gathered from a person between 18 and 70 years old in good health.

This clone was observed at least ten times. The CDR3 is cut off 3 residues early in the read; its end comes from the germline J gene. This chain links TRBV6-2 or TRBV6-3 with TRBJ2-5; 12 bases map to TRBD2. Looked up from germline, CDR1 is MNHEY and CDR2 is SVGEGT. This CDR3 comprises 16 residues. The V gene end was trimmed by 0 bases and the J gene end by 6 bases; junction bases not matched to a gene: 5. The sequenced CDR3 bases are TGTGCCAGCAGTTACTCGAGACTAGCGGGGGCGAAGACC. Its protein is CASSYSRLAGAKT. The entire CDR3 protein reads CASSYSRLAGAKTQYF.

This clone was counted at least ten times. The sequenced part of the CDR3 DNA is TGTGCCTGGACTTTGAACACTGAA. Its protein product is CAWTLNTE. The complete CDR3 sequence is CAWTLNTEAFF. The V call is TRBV30, the J call TRBJ1-1, with D uncertain. The read halts 3 residues ahead of the CDR3 end, with the missing end drawn from the germline J gene. CDR3 size: 11 residues. The V end was cut by 4 bases, the J end by 0 bases, with 3 bases between. CDR1 is GTSNPN, CDR2 SVGIG, per germline (reference sequence).

Many counts were recorded for this clone. CDR3 loop: CASSLVEGANYEQYF. CDR3 DNA (partial): TGTGCCAGCAGCTTAGTCGAGGGGGCGAACTACGAG. The chain has TRBV7-6 and TRBJ2-7; 7 nucleotides align to TRBD1. The read terminates 3 residues ahead of where the CDR3 ends, so the germline J gene completes it. This CDR3 has 15 residues. V shed 1 base, J shed 3 bases, and the junction held 6 bases outside the gene matches. Germline V lookup: CDR1 SGHVS, CDR2 FNYEAQ.

This clone was counted ten times or more. The read ends 3 residues early relative to the CDR3; the germline J gene fills the gap. The V gene is TRBV9, the J gene TRBJ2-1; D is perhaps TRBD1 (5 bases). Germline V gene lookup returns CDR1 SGDLS and CDR2 YYNGEE. CDR3 size: 14 residues. V lost 0 bases to trimming and J lost 9 bases, with 13 bases between them. The sequenced part of the CDR3 DNA is TGTGCCAGCAGCGTAGGGACGGCTACAGGTGAG. It codes for CASSVGTATGE. The entire CDR3 sequence reads CASSVGTATGEQFF.

In this sample, this clone turned up many times. The read finishes 3 residues shy of the CDR3 end, and the germline J gene is used to complete it. The J gene is TRBJ2-7, the V gene TRBV11-3, with 7 bases aligning to TRBD2. The CDR3 is made up of 13 amino acids. With 6 bases clipped from V and 2 bases from J, the junction kept 4 bases outside the gene matches. Per germline, CDR1 SGHNT and CDR2 YENEEA. The CDR3 reads CASSHGLAYEQYF. CDR3 DNA (partial): TGTGCCAGCAGTCACGGACTAGCCTACGAG.

This clone was observed at least ten times. The read ends 3 residues early relative to the CDR3; the germline J gene fills the gap. V is TRBV5-5 and J is TRBJ1-1; no firm D call. Per germline, CDR1 SGHKS and CDR2 YYEKEE (reference sequence). V was cut by 0 bases and J by 5 bases, with 11 bases left in between. The CDR3 extends over 14 amino acids. The CDR3 spells CASSLGTSRTEAFF. The CDR3 bases that were read are TGTGCCAGCAGCTTGGGTACGTCGCGGACTGAA.

This clone appeared many times. The sequenced part of the CDR3 DNA is TGTGCCAGCAGATGGGACAGTAACACCGGGGAG. It is translated as CASRWDSNTGE. The CDR3 in full is CASRWDSNTGELFF. V gene TRBV2 combines with J gene TRBJ2-2; 7 nucleotides agree with TRBD1. The CDR3 is cut off 3 residues early in the read; its end comes from the germline J gene. CDR1 SNHLY and CDR2 FYNNEI come from the germline V gene. The CDR3 is made up of 14 amino acids. Trimming removed 6 bases from V and 2 bases from J; junction bases left unmatched: 3.

With respect to this clone: The CDR3 end lies 3 residues beyond the end of the read and is filled in from the germline J gene. The rearrangement joins TRBV7-6 to TRBJ2-1, with 16 bases aligning to TRBD2. The CDR3 totals 16 residues. V dropped 5 bases and J dropped 6; count of bases not matched to a gene: 4. The germline CDR1 and CDR2 sequences are SGHVS and FNYEAQ. Incomplete CDR3 DNA: TGTGCCAGCAGCACCGGGACTAGCGGGAGGGTCAATGAG. The encoded protein is CASSTGTSGRVNE. The complete CDR3 sequence is CASSTGTSGRVNEQFF.

Concerning this clone: The sequence runs out 3 residues before the end of the CDR3; the remainder is reconstructed from the germline J gene. This chain connects TRBV11-2 to TRBJ1-1; D is unresolved. Germline values: CDR1 SGHAT, CDR2 FQNNGV. The CDR3 covers 14 residues. V was cut by 2 bases and J by 2 bases, with 9 bases left in between. CDR3 DNA, as far as it was read: TGTGCCAGCAGCTTAACCAGTCCCAACACTGAA. This encodes CASSLTSPNTE. The full CDR3 protein is CASSLTSPNTEAFF. The entire variable domain, with the rest obtained from reference TRBV11-2 and TRBJ1-1, is as follows: EAGVAQSPRYKIIEKRQSVAFWCNPISGHATLYWYQQILGQGPKLLIQFQNNGVVDDSQLPKDRFSAERLKGVDSTLKIQPAKLEDSAVYLCASSLTSPNTEAFFGQGTRLTVV.

This clone is medium-sized within its sample. The CDR3 is cut off 3 residues early in the read; its end comes from the germline J gene. The V gene is TRBV20-1, the J gene TRBJ2-3; 9 nucleotides agree with TRBD2. The junction had 9 bases not matched to a gene; V was cut back by 2 bases and J by 0 bases. Germline V gives CDR1 DFQATT, CDR2 SNEGSKA (reference sequence). The CDR3 extends over 17 amino acids. The covered CDR3 bases are TGCAGTGCTAGATGGGCTAGCGGGACCCACAGCACAGATACG. This codes for CSARWASGTHSTDT. The CDR3 in its entirety is CSARWASGTHSTDTQYF.

Many counts were recorded for this clone. The sequenced fragment ends 3 residues before the CDR3 boundary, so the rest is inferred from the germline J gene. The chain links TRBV4-2 to TRBJ2-7; 11 bases align to TRBD1. Germline-derived CDR1 and CDR2 are LGHNA and YNFKEQ. Trimming took 4 bases from V and 3 from J; bases not matched to a gene: 8. CDR3 size: 16 residues. Incomplete CDR3 DNA: TGTGCCAGCAGCCCCCAATCCGGGACAGGGGGCTACGAG. This gives the protein CASSPQSGTGGYE. The whole CDR3 sequence is CASSPQSGTGGYEQYF.

This clone was found many times. The sequence runs out 3 residues before the end of the CDR3; the remainder is reconstructed from the germline J gene. This chain uses TRBV11-2 with TRBJ2-7, with TRBD1 matching over 11 bases. With 5 bases clipped from V and 3 bases from J, the junction kept 6 bases outside the gene matches. Looked up from germline, CDR1 is SGHAT and CDR2 is FQNNGV. This CDR3 contains 15 residues. CDR3 DNA, as far as it was read: TGTGCCAGCAGCCTAGGGACAGGGGGAAACTACGAG. Protein: CASSLGTGGNYE. The CDR3 in full is CASSLGTGGNYEQYF.

This clone showed up many times. The sequenced fragment ends 3 residues before the CDR3 boundary, so the rest is inferred from the germline J gene. This chain connects TRBV12-3 or TRBV12-4 to TRBJ2-7; D unclear. V was trimmed by 2 bases and J by 3 bases, leaving 5 bases between them. The CDR3 covers 12 residues. The covered CDR3 bases are TGTGCCAGCAGTTTAAAGGTCTACGAG. Translating gives CASSLKVYE. The CDR3, in full, reads CASSLKVYEQYF.

This clone was recorded at least ten times. Read coverage stops 3 residues before the CDR3 terminus; the germline J gene supplies the remainder. The chain links TRBV7-8 to TRBJ2-7; TRBD2 agrees at 11 bases. The CDR3 has 15 amino acids. The J segment lost 6 bases and the V segment lost 5 bases, leaving 9 bases of the junction unmatched. Germline CDR1 reads SGHVS; CDR2 reads FQNEAQ. CDR3: CASSRGLAEGLEQYF. The part of the CDR3 DNA that was read is TGTGCCAGCAGCCGGGGACTAGCGGAGGGCCTCGAG.

This clone was counted ten times or more. The CDR3 end falls 3 residues outside the read, so it is completed with the germline J gene. V and J are TRBV6-2 or TRBV6-3 and TRBJ2-6; the D is unclear. This CDR3 region has 14 residues. Germline V gene sequence: CDR1 MNHEY, CDR2 SVGEGT. V was pared by 5 bases and J by 2 bases, with 7 bases between. The sequenced part of the CDR3 DNA is TGTGCCAGCAGTACTAACCCTGGGGCCAACGTC. It specifies CASSTNPGANV. The complete CDR3 protein is CASSTNPGANVLTF.

In this sample, this clone turned up many times. The read finishes 3 residues shy of the CDR3 end, and the germline J gene is used to complete it. V and J are TRBV10-3 and TRBJ2-5; 8 nucleotides agree with TRBD2. From germline, CDR1 is ENHRY and CDR2 SYGVKD. The junction had 5 bases not matched to a gene; V was cut back by 6 bases and J by 5 bases. There are 13 residues in the CDR3. CDR3 DNA (partial): TGTGCCATCAGGGAAGGCGGGAGGGAGACC. Its protein is CAIREGGRET. The full CDR3 protein is CAIREGGRETQYF.

At least ten counts were recorded for this clone. The sequenced part of the CDR3 DNA is TGTGCCACCGGGATGGCGGGCCTCTCCTACGAG. Its translation: CATGMAGLSYE. The entire CDR3 reads CATGMAGLSYEQYF. The chain carries TRBV6-2 or TRBV6-3 and TRBJ2-7; perhaps TRBD2 as D (5 bases). The DNA ends 3 residues before the CDR3 does, and the rest of the CDR3 is filled in from the germline J gene. The germline V gene has CDR1 MNHEY and CDR2 SVGEGT. The CDR3 covers 14 residues. V dropped 10 bases and J dropped 0 bases, with 16 bases sitting between them.

This clone has a count of ten or more. The DNA ends 3 residues before the CDR3 does, and the rest of the CDR3 is filled in from the germline J gene. The genes are TRBV4-1 and TRBJ2-3; 11 bases fit TRBD1. Germline CDR1 is MGHRA and CDR2 is YSYEKL. V lost 0 bases, J lost 5 bases, and 4 bases stayed unmatched. The CDR3 contains 16 residues. CDR3 protein: CASSQDRTGGVDTQYF. The CDR3 bases that were read are TGCGCCAGCAGCCAAGATCGGACAGGGGGCGTAGATACG.